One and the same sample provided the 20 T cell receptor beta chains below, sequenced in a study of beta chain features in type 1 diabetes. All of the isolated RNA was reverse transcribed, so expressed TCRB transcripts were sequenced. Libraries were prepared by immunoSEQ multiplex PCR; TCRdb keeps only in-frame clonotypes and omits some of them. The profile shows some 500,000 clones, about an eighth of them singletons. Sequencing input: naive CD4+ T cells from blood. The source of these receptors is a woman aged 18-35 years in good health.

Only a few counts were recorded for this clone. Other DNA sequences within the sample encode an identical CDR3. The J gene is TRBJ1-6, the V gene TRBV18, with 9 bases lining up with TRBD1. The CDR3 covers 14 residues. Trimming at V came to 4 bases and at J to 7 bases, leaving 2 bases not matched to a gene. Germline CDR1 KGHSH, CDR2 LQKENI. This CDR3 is CASSRDRENSPLHF. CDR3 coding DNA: TGTGCCAGCTCACGGGACAGGGAGAATTCACCCCTCCACTTT.

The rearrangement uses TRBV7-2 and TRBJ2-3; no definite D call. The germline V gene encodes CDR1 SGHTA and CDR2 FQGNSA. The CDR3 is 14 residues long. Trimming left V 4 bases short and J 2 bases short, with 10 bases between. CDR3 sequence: CASSSQPVTDTQYF. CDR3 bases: TGTGCCAGCAGCTCCCAGCCGGTCACAGATACGCAGTATTTT.

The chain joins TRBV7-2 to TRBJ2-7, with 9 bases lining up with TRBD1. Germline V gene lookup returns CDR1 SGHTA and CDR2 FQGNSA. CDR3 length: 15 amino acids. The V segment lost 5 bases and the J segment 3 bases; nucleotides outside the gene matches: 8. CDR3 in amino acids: CASSRLAGQGYEQYF. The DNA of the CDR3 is TGTGCCAGCAGCCGATTGGCGGGACAGGGCTACGAGCAGTACTTC.

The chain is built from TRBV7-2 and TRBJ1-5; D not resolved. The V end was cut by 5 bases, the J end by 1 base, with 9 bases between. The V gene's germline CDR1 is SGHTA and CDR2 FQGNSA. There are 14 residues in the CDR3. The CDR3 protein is CASSPGISNQPQHF. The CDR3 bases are TGTGCCAGCAGCCCGGGGATAAGCAATCAGCCCCAGCATTTT.

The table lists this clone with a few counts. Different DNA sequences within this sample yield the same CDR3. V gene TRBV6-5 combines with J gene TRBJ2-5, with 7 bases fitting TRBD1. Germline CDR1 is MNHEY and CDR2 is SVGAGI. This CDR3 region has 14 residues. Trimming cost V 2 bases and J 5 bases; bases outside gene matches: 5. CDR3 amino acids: CASSYERGQETQYF. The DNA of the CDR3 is TGTGCCAGCAGTTACGAAAGGGGGCAGGAGACCCAGTACTTC.

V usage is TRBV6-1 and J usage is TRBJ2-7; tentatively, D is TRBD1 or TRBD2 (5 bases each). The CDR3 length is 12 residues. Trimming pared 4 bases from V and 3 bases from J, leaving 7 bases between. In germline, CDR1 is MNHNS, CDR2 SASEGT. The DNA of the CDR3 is TGTGCCAGCAGTGGGGGGTTCTACGAGCAGTACGTC. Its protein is CASSGGFYEQYV.

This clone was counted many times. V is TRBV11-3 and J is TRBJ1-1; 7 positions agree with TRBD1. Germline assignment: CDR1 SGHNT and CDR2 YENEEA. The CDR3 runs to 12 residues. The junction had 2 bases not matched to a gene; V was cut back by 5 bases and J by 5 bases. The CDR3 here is CASSAGGTEAFF. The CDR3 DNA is TGTGCCAGCAGCGCAGGGGGTACTGAAGCTTTCTTT.

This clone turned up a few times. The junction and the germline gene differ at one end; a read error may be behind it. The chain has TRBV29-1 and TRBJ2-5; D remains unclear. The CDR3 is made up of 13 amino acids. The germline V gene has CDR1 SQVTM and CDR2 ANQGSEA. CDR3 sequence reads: CSVEDPPHMVKDF. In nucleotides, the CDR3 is TGCAGCGTTGAAGATCCCCCTCATATGGTCAAAGACTTC.

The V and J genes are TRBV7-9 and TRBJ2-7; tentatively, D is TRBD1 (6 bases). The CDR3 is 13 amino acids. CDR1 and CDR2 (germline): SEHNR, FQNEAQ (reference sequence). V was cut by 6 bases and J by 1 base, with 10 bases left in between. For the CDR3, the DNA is TGTGCCAGCAGGAGGGGGTCGTCCTACGAGCAGTACTTC. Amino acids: CASRRGSSYEQYF.

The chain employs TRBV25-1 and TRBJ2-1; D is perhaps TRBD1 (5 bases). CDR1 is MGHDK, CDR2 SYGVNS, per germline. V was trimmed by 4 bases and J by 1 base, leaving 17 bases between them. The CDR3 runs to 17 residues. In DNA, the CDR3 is TGTGCCAGCAGTGTTGCCCAGGGTTTTGGTTCCTACAATGAGCAGTTCTTC. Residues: CASSVAQGFGSYNEQFF.

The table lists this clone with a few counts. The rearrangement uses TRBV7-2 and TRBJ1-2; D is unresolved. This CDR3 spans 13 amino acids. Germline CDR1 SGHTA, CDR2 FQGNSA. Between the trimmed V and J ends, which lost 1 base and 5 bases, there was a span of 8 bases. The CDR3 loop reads CASSLGQVYGYTF. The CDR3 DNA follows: TGTGCCAGCAGCTTAGGGCAGGTATATGGCTACACCTTC.

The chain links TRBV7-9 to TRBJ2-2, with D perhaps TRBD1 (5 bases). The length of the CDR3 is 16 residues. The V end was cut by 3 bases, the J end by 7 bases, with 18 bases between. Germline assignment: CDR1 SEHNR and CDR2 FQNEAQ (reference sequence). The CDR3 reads CASSLTLDRYGGELFF. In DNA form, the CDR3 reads TGTGCCAGCAGCTTGACCCTAGACAGATACGGCGGGGAGCTGTTTTTT. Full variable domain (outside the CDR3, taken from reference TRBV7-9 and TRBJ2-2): DTGVSQNPRHKITKRGQNVTFRCDPISEHNRLYWYRQTLGQGPEFLTYFQNEAQLEKSRLLSDRFSAERPKGSFSTLEIQRTEQGDSAMYLCASSLTLDRYGGELFFGEGSRLTVL.

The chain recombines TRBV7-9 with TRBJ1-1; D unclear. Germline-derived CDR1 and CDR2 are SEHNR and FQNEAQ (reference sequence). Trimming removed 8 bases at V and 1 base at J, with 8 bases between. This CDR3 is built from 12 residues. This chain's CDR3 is CASRAGNTEAFF. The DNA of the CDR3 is TGTGCCAGCCGGGCTGGGAACACTGAAGCTTTCTTT.

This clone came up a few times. In DNA, the CDR3 is TGTGCCAGCGGTTTCCCTTCAGGGGTCCTTTACGAGCAGTACGTC. It encodes CASGFPSGVLYEQYV. The chain uses TRBV2 and TRBJ2-7; the D gene is possibly TRBD1 (6 bases). Germline V gene sequence: CDR1 SNHLY, CDR2 FYNNEI. The V and J ends lost 8 bases and 4 bases respectively, with 21 bases between them. The CDR3 loop spans 15 amino acids.

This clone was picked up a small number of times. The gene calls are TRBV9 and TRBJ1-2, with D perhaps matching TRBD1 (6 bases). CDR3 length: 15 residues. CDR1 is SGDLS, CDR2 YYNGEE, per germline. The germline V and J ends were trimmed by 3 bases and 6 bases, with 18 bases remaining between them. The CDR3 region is CASSAHRETMDGYTF. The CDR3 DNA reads TGTGCCAGCAGCGCCCACAGGGAAACGATGGATGGCTACACCTTC.

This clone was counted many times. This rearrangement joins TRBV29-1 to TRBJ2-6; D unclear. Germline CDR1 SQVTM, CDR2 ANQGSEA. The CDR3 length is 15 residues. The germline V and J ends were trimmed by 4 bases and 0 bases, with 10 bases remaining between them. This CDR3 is CSVGGPSSGANVLTF. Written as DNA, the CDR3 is TGCAGCGTTGGCGGACCCAGCTCTGGGGCCAACGTCCTGACTTTC.

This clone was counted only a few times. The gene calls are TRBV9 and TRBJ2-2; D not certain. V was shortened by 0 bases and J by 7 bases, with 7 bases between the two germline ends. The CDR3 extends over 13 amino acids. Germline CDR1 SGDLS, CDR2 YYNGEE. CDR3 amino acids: CASSVEAYGELFF. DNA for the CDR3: TGTGCCAGCAGCGTAGAAGCCTACGGGGAGCTGTTTTTT.

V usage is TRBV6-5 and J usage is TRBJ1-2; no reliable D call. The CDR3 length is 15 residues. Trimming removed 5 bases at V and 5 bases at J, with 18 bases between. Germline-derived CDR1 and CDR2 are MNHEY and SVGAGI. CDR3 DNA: TGTGCCAGCAGTCCCCGACGGCCCTCTTCTTATGGCTACACCTTC. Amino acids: CASSPRRPSSYGYTF.

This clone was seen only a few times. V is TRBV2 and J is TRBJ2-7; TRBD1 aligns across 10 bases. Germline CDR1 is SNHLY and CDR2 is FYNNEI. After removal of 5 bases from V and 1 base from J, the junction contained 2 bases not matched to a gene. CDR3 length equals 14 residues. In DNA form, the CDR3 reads TGTGCCAGCAGTACGGGACAGGGGTCCTACGAGCAGTACGTC. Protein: CASSTGQGSYEQYV.

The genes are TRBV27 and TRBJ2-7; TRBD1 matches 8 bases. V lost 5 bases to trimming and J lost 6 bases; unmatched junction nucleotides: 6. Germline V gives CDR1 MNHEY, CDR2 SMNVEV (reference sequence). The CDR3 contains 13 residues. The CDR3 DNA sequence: TGTGCCAGCAGTCCAACAACAGGGGGCGAGCAGTACGTC. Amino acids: CASSPTTGGEQYV.